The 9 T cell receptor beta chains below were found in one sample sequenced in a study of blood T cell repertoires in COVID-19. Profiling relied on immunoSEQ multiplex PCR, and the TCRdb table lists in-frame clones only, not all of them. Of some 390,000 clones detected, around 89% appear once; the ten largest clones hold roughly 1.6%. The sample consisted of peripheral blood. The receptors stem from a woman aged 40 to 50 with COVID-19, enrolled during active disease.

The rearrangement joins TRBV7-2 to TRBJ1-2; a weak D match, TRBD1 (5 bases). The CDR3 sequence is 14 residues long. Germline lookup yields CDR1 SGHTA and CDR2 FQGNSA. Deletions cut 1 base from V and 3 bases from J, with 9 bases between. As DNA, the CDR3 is TGTGCCAGCAGCTTAGGCGGGACGGACTATGGCTACACCTTC. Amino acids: CASSLGGTDYGYTF.

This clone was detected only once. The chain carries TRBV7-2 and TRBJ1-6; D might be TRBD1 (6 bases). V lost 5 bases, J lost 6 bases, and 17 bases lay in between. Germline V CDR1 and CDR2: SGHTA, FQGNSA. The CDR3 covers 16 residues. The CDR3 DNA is TGTGCCAGCAGCCAAGCCCCCCGAGGGGGTAATTCACCCCTCCACTTT. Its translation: CASSQAPRGGNSPLHF. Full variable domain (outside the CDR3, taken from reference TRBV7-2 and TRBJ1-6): GAGVSQSPSNKVTEKGKDVELRCDPISGHTALYWYRQSLGQGLEFLIYFQGNSAPDKSGLPSDRFSAERTGGSVSTLTIQRTQQEDSAVYLCASSQAPRGGNSPLHFGNGTRLTVT.

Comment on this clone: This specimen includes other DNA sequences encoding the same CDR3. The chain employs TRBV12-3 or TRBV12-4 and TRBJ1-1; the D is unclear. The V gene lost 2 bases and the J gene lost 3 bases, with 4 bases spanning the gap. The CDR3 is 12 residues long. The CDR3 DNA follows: TGTGCCAGCAGTTTACGGGACACTGAAGCTTTCTTT. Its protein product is CASSLRDTEAFF.

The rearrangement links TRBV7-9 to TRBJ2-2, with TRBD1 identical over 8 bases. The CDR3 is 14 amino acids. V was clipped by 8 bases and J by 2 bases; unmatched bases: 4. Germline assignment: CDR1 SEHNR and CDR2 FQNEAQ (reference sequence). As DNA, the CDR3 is TGTGCCAGCGGACAGGGCCCAAACACCGGGGAGCTGTTTTTT. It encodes CASGQGPNTGELFF. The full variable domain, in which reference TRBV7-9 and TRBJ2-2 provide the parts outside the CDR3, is DTGVSQNPRHKITKRGQNVTFRCDPISEHNRLYWYRQTLGQGPEFLTYFQNEAQLEKSRLLSDRFSAERPKGSFSTLEIQRTEQGDSAMYLCASGQGPNTGELFFGEGSRLTVL.

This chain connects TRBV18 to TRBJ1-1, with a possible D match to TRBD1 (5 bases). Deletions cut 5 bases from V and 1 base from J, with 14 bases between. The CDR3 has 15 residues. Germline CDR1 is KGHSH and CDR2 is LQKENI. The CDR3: CASSSFRGGNTEAFF. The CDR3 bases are TGTGCCAGCTCATCATTTAGGGGCGGGAACACTGAAGCTTTCTTT.

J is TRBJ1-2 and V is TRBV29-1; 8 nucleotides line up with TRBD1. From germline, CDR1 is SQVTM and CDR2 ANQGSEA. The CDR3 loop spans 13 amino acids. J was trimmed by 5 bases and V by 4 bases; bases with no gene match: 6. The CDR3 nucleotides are TGCAGCGTTGGCAGGGGGCTTCATTATGGCTACACCTTC. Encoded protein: CSVGRGLHYGYTF.

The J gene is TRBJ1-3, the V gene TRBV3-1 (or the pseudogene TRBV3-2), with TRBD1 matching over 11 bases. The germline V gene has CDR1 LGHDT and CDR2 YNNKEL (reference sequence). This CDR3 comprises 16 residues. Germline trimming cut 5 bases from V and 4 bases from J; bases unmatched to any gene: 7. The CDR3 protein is CASSSLDRGPGNTIYF. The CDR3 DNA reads TGTGCCAGCAGCTCTCTGGACAGGGGGCCGGGAAACACCATATATTTT.

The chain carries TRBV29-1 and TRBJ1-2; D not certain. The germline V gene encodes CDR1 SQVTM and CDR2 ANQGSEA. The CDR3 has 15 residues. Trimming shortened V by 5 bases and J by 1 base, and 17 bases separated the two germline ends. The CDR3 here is CSVNREGALNYGYTF. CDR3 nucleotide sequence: TGCAGCGTTAATAGAGAGGGCGCCCTTAACTATGGCTACACCTTC.

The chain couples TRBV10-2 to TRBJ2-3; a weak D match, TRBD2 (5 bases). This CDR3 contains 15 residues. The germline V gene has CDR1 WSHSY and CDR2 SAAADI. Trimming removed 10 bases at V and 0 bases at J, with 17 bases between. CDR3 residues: CATTRLQTSTDTQYF. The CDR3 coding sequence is TGCGCCACCACTAGGTTACAAACTAGCACAGATACGCAGTATTTT.